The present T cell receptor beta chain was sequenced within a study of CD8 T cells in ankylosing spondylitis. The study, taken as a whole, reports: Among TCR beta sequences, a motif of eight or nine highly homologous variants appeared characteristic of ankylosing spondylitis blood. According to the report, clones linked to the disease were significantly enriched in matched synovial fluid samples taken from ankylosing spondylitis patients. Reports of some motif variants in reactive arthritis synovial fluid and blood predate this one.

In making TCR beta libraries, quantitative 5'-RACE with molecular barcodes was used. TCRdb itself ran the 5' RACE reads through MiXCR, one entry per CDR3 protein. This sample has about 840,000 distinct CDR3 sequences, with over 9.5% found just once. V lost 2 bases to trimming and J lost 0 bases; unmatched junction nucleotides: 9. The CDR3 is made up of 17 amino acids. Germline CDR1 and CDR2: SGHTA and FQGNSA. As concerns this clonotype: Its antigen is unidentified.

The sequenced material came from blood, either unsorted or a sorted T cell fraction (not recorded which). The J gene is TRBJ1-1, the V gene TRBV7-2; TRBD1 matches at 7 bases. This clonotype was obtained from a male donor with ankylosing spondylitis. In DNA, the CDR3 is TGTGCCAGCAGCTTACGACAGGGATGGGTCCTGAACACTGAAGCTTTCTTT. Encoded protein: CASSLRQGWVLNTEAFF.